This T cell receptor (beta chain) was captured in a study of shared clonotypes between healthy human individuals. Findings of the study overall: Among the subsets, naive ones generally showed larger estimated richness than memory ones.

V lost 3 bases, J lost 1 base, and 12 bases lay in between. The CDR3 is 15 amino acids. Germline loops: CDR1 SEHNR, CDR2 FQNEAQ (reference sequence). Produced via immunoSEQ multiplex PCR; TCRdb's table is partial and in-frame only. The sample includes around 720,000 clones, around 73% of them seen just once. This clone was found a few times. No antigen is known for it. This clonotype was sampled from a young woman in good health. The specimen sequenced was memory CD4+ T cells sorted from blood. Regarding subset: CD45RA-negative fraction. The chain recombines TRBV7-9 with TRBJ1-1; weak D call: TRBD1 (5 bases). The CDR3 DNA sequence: TGTGCCAGCAGCTTCTCGGGACTCCCGAACACTGAAGCTTTCTTT. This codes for CASSFSGLPNTEAFF.